Sequencing of this T cell receptor beta chain was carried out in a study of T-cell memory formation after mild COVID-19. Overall study: Largely, the TCR clusters proved donor specific.

MiXCR was run by TCRdb on the 5' RACE reads, yielding one entry per CDR3 protein. The profile shows about 430,000 distinct CDR3 sequences, about a sixth of them singletons. The CDR3 has 15 residues. Looked up from germline, CDR1 is SGDLS and CDR2 is YYNGEE. Trimming stripped 3 bases from V and 4 bases from J, with 13 bases between. The sample taken for sequencing was PBMCs or a T cell subset sorted from them (not recorded which). The receptor comes from a man between 18 and 29 years old who had mild COVID-19 (a few samples of this study predate the infection). Cell type and time point are not known. J is TRBJ2-2 and V is TRBV9, with a possible D match to TRBD2 (6 bases). The CDR3 nucleotides read TGTGCCAGCAGCGCGGAGGGAGGCGGCACCGGGGAGCTGTTTTTT. Its translation is CASSAEGGGTGELFF.